There are a few counts of the clone carrying this T cell receptor beta chain. The antigen is unknown. Profiled with immunoSEQ multiplex PCR; TCRdb holds only in-frame clones, not every one. The sample holds about 40,000 clones; around 71% are singletons and the top ten take 7% to 8%. The data stem from a study of vaccination effects on CD4 cells after COVID-19. Overall study context: Cultures used roughly 2 million PBMC per well, approximately 10 IU/ml IL-2 and around 9.7 ug/ml peptides.

CD4+ T cells were isolated after around 9 days of culture. Everyone in the study got two shots of either the BNT162b2 or mRNA-1273 vaccine. The CDR3 has 15 residues. Per the germline V gene, CDR1 is SGHNT and CDR2 is YYREEE (reference sequence). The V end was cut by 4 bases, the J end by 4 bases, with 14 bases between. The sequences come from CD4+ T cells from PBMCs cultured without peptide, collected after COVID-19 vaccination. The rearrangement links TRBV5-4 to TRBJ2-2; D gene ambiguous. This receptor was identified in a human donor who received a COVID-19 vaccine. CDR3 nucleotides: TGTGCCAGCAGCCAACCGACCGATTCCACCGGGGAGCTGTTTTTT. Encoded protein: CASSQPTDSTGELFF.